The source of this T cell receptor beta chain is a study of blood T cell repertoires in COVID-19. Study information: The United States, Italy and Spain supplied acute and convalescent COVID-19 samples. The cDNA or gDNA used as material had been derived from T cells, B-cell-depleted T cells, or PBMCs.

This clone has more than one count but fewer than ten. The CDR3 runs to 15 residues. CDR1 and CDR2 (germline): MGHRA, YSYEKL. J was trimmed by 4 bases and V by 2 bases; bases with no gene match: 8. In the original analysis: Counts of nucleated cells, estimated from reference gene primer amplification, were obtained. Sequencing was performed with immunoSEQ multiplex PCR; in TCRdb, only in-frame clones are kept and a portion is missing. The DNA gave D and trimming, while V, J and clone size come from that table. The sample includes 300,000 to 450,000 clones, about 85% of them seen just once. The chain recombines TRBV4-1 with TRBJ2-7; 7 positions match TRBD2. Sequencing used peripheral blood. This clonotype was obtained from a woman aged 18-29 years with acute or convalescent COVID-19. The DNA for the CDR3 is TGCGCCAGCAGCCAAACTCTCGGGAGGCAATACGAGCAGTACTTC. Protein: CASSQTLGRQYEQYF.